Below are 24 T cell receptor beta chains sequenced from a single sample in a study of shared clonotypes between healthy human individuals. Libraries were prepared by immunoSEQ multiplex PCR; TCRdb keeps only in-frame clonotypes and omits some of them. Of 150,000 to 200,000 clones listed, about 68% are singletons. Source material: memory CD4+ T cells sorted from blood. Sample subset: CD45RA-negative fraction. Every receptor here comes from a man in his thirties or forties in good health.

The chain joins TRBV6-1 to TRBJ2-7; D is uncertain. The CDR3 sequence is 12 residues long. V lost 4 bases, J lost 4 bases, and 8 bases lay in between. Germline V gene lookup returns CDR1 MNHNS and CDR2 SASEGT. The CDR3 sequence is CASSADGYEQYF. In DNA form, the CDR3 reads TGTGCCAGCAGTGCGGACGGTTACGAGCAGTACTTC.

This sequence joins TRBV18 and TRBJ1-5; tentatively, D is TRBD1 (5 bases). CDR3 length equals 14 residues. Germline V gene data show CDR1 as KGHSH and CDR2 as LQKENI. Trimming shortened V by 4 bases and J by 4 bases, and 11 bases separated the two germline ends. This chain's CDR3 is CASSHRDGNQPQHF. For the CDR3, the DNA is TGTGCCAGCTCACACCGGGACGGAAATCAGCCCCAGCATTTT.

The chain is built from TRBV30 and TRBJ1-1; TRBD1 agrees at 7 bases. This CDR3 contains 15 residues. Germline V gene sequence: CDR1 GTSNPN, CDR2 SVGIG (reference sequence). The V segment lost 5 bases and the J segment 1 base; nucleotides outside the gene matches: 10. The CDR3 sequence is CAWGGTAVANTEAFF. CDR3 DNA sequence: TGTGCCTGGGGGGGGACAGCCGTAGCGAACACTGAAGCTTTCTTT.

This clone was seen repeatedly, ten times or more. This chain uses TRBV13 with TRBJ1-4; a weak D match, TRBD1 (5 bases). V was clipped by 5 bases and J by 5 bases, with 15 bases between them. Germline V lookup: CDR1 PRHDT, CDR2 FYEKMQ (reference sequence). This CDR3 has 15 amino acids. The CDR3 coding sequence is TGTGCCAGCAGCCTAAGTACAGGAATCAATGAAAAACTGTTTTTT. Its protein product is CASSLSTGINEKLFF.

V gene TRBV6-1 combines with J gene TRBJ2-1, with TRBD2 identical over 7 bases. The CDR3 totals 13 residues. V shed 1 base, J shed 8 bases, and the junction held 2 bases outside the gene matches. CDR1 is MNHNS, CDR2 SASEGT, per germline. As DNA, the CDR3 is TGTGCCAGCAGTGAAGGGGAGGGAGATGAGCAGTTCTTC. Its protein is CASSEGEGDEQFF.

V is TRBV18 and J is TRBJ2-5; D unclear. Germline V gene data show CDR1 as KGHSH and CDR2 as LQKENI. Trimming stripped 1 base from V and 4 bases from J, with 10 bases between. The CDR3 totals 14 residues. The CDR3 sequence is CASSPLELIETQYF. Written as DNA, the CDR3 is TGTGCCAGCTCACCACTCGAATTGATAGAGACCCAGTACTTC.

This chain's CDR3 is CASSFRVGYGYTF. The CDR3 DNA sequence: TGTGCCAGCAGCTTCCGGGTTGGCTATGGCTACACCTTC. The chain joins TRBV11-1 to TRBJ1-2, with D unclear. The CDR3 spans 13 residues. With 3 bases removed from V and 4 bases from J, the gap between germline ends came to 9 bases. Germline V lookup: CDR1 SGHAT, CDR2 FQDESV (reference sequence). Based on the CDR3 plus reference TRBV11-1 and TRBJ1-2, the full variable domain is EAEVAQSPRYKITEKSQAVAFWCDPISGHATLYWYRQILGQGPELLVQFQDESVVDDSQLPKDRFSAERLKGVDSTLKIQPAELGDSAMYLCASSFRVGYGYTFGSGTRLTVV.

The chain carries TRBV5-1 and TRBJ2-2, with 8 bases that match TRBD1. The CDR3 length is 15 residues. CDR1 and CDR2 (germline): SGHRS, YFSETQ. V was pared by 4 bases and J by 7 bases, with 9 bases of the junction left unmatched. For the CDR3, the DNA is TGCGCCAGCAGCGCACTACAGGGGGTCGGCGGGGAGCTGTTTTTT. The encoded protein is CASSALQGVGGELFF.

This clone appeared once. The chain links TRBV11-3 to TRBJ1-1, with 7 bases fitting TRBD1. The CDR3 runs to 14 residues. Trimming took 1 base from V and 4 from J; bases not matched to a gene: 3. CDR1 is SGHNT and CDR2 is YENEEA in the germline V gene. As DNA, the CDR3 is TGTGCCAGCAGCTTAGGGGGACAGACCACTGAAGCTTTCTTT. Translating gives CASSLGGQTTEAFF.

J is TRBJ2-7 and V is TRBV11-2; D uncertain. Germline assignment: CDR1 SGHAT and CDR2 FQNNGV. Trimming left V 6 bases short and J 3 bases short, with 12 bases between. The CDR3 runs to 13 residues. The CDR3 reads CASSHPQFYEQYF. CDR3 sequence (DNA): TGTGCCAGCAGTCACCCCCAATTCTACGAGCAGTACTTC.

This sequence joins TRBV7-9 and TRBJ2-2; D is unclear. The germline CDR1 and CDR2 sequences are SEHNR and FQNEAQ (reference sequence). Between the trimmed V and J ends, which lost 3 bases and 4 bases, there was a span of 12 bases. The CDR3 has 15 residues. This CDR3 reads CASSFSSLTTGELFF. For the CDR3, the DNA is TGTGCCAGCAGCTTTTCGAGCCTTACCACCGGGGAGCTGTTTTTT.

V usage is TRBV4-1 and J usage is TRBJ2-3; TRBD1 agrees at 11 bases. V gave up 6 bases and J gave up 5 bases; unmatched junction bases: 4. Germline-derived CDR1 and CDR2 are MGHRA and YSYEKL. The CDR3 is 14 amino acids. The CDR3 sequence: CASRDRGPIDTQYF. The CDR3 nucleotides read TGCGCCAGCAGGGACAGGGGGCCTATAGATACGCAGTATTTT.

In its sample, this clone was seen many times. Other DNA sequences in the sample encode the same CDR3. The chain uses TRBV2 and TRBJ2-2; D is uncertain. CDR1 is SNHLY and CDR2 is FYNNEI in the germline V gene. V was trimmed by 2 bases and J by 2 bases, leaving 6 bases between them. This CDR3 region has 14 residues. CDR3 DNA: TGTGCCAGCAGTGAAACGTCAAACACCGGGGAGCTGTTTTTT. This translates into CASSETSNTGELFF. The whole variable domain, remainder taken from reference TRBV2 and TRBJ2-2, is EPEVTQTPSHQVTQMGQEVILRCVPISNHLYFYWYRQILGQKVEFLVSFYNNEISEKSEIFDDQFSVERPDGSNFTLKIRSTKLEDSAMYFCASSETSNTGELFFGEGSRLTVL.

V gene TRBV5-4 combines with J gene TRBJ1-2, with 10 nucleotides matching TRBD1. CDR1 and CDR2 from the germline V gene are SGHNT and YYREEE (reference sequence). J was trimmed by 8 bases and V by 4 bases; bases with no gene match: 14. This CDR3 is built from 16 residues. CDR3 DNA: TGTGCCAGCAGCCCATTTTCGGAGACAGGGGGCTGGGGCTACACCTTC. Its protein is CASSPFSETGGWGYTF.

Concerning this clone itself: Other DNA sequences in the sample encode the same CDR3. The chain links TRBV28 to TRBJ1-5; D uncertain. V lost 5 bases and J lost 0, with 14 bases in between. The CDR3 is 16 amino acids. Germline V CDR1 and CDR2: MDHEN, SYDVKM. CDR3 bases: TGTGCCAGCAGTCTAAGGCAGTCTTATAGCAATCAGCCCCAGCATTTT. It yields the protein CASSLRQSYSNQPQHF.

The chain uses TRBV2 and TRBJ1-1; D gene ambiguous. Trimming shortened V by 6 bases and J by 3 bases, and 14 bases separated the two germline ends. Germline V lookup: CDR1 SNHLY, CDR2 FYNNEI. The CDR3 is 14 amino acids. The CDR3 sequence is CASRYYMQDTEAFF. The CDR3 DNA reads as TGTGCCAGCAGATACTATATGCAGGACACTGAAGCTTTCTTT.

The chain has TRBV9 and TRBJ2-1, with 11 bases identical to TRBD2. Trimming cost V 5 bases and J 3 bases; bases outside gene matches: 1. This CDR3 is 14 amino acids long. CDR1 and CDR2 (germline): SGDLS, YYNGEE. The CDR3 nucleotides read TGTGCCAGCAGTAGCGGGAGGGTCTACAATGAGCAGTTCTTC. Translating gives CASSSGRVYNEQFF.

Turning to this clone: One end of the junction is discordant with germline, which a read error may explain. The chain carries TRBV11-2 and TRBJ2-2; no firm D call. CDR1 and CDR2 (germline): SGHAT, FQNNGV. The CDR3 is 14 amino acids. CDR3 amino acids: CASSIEANTGELFF. The DNA for the CDR3 is TGTGCCAGCAGCATAGAGGCGAACACCGGGGAGCTGTTTTTT.

The rearrangement joins TRBV6-1 to TRBJ2-1; TRBD2 agrees at 14 bases. The germline gives CDR1 MNHNS, CDR2 SASEGT. The CDR3 covers 19 residues. Trimming at V came to 1 base and at J to 1 base, leaving 6 bases not matched to a gene. CDR3 amino acids: CASSEGLGLAGGSYNEQFF. CDR3 DNA sequence: TGTGCCAGCAGTGAAGGGTTAGGACTAGCGGGAGGTTCCTACAATGAGCAGTTCTTC.

This clone was detected many times. The chain recombines TRBV27 with TRBJ2-7; 7 positions match TRBD1. CDR1 is MNHEY and CDR2 is SMNVEV in the germline V gene (reference sequence). After removal of 11 bases from V and 6 bases from J, the junction contained 7 bases not matched to a gene. This CDR3 has 11 residues. This CDR3 is CAVQGGREQYF. As DNA, the CDR3 is TGTGCCGTACAAGGGGGCCGCGAGCAGTACTTC.

This chain connects TRBV27 to TRBJ2-1; 10 bases fit TRBD2. Trimming took 0 bases from V and 9 from J; bases not matched to a gene: 11. This CDR3 contains 17 residues. CDR1 is MNHEY, CDR2 SMNVEV, per germline (reference sequence). CDR3 protein: CASSLSYRGASGSEQFF. The CDR3 DNA follows: TGTGCCAGCAGTTTATCGTATCGTGGGGCTAGCGGGAGTGAGCAGTTCTTC.

In its sample, this clone was seen a few times. J is TRBJ2-1 and V is TRBV29-1, with a tentative D call TRBD2 (5 bases). V was shortened by 2 bases and J by 0 bases, with 11 bases between the two germline ends. Germline V gives CDR1 SQVTM, CDR2 ANQGSEA. The CDR3 loop spans 15 amino acids. The CDR3 DNA is TGCAGCGTTGAATGGCGGGCACGCTCCTACAATGAGCAGTTCTTC. Encoded protein: CSVEWRARSYNEQFF.

This clone was seen ten or more times. This chain joins TRBV27 and TRBJ1-2; 8 bases line up with TRBD1. Looked up from germline, CDR1 is MNHEY and CDR2 is SMNVEV (reference sequence). This CDR3 has 13 residues. Losses at the gene ends were 5 bases for V and 7 bases for J; bases not matched to a gene: 6. The CDR3 bases are TGTGCCAGCAGTCGCCAGGGGGCTTCTGGCTACACCTTC. Translating gives CASSRQGASGYTF.

The genes are TRBV7-2 and TRBJ2-3; D remains ambiguous. Per germline, CDR1 SGHTA and CDR2 FQGNSA. The V end was cut by 5 bases, the J end by 0 bases, with 18 bases between. The CDR3 sequence is 17 residues long. In DNA form, the CDR3 reads TGTGCCAGCAGCCGCCCCCCGCAGCAGGTTAGCACAGATACGCAGTATTTT. This sequence encodes CASSRPPQQVSTDTQYF.